Listed below are T cell receptor beta chains from one sample, sequenced in a study of shared clonotypes between healthy human individuals. Profiling relied on immunoSEQ multiplex PCR, and the TCRdb table lists in-frame clones only, not all of them. The sample consists of about 980,000 clones, roughly 72% of them appearing once. Source material: memory CD4+ T cells sorted from blood. The receptors derive from a young man in good health. The CDR3 runs from the conserved cysteine through the conserved F or W. Fields, in order: D gene, V gene, J gene, clone size, CDR3 DNA, CDR3 protein. A D gene is named only where the DNA matches it firmly. Size values are once, few and many counts, or a class for expanded clones, and some rows have none.

-	TRBV18	TRBJ2-3	-	TGTGCCAGCTCACCGCTCGCTAGCACAGATACGCAGTATTTT	CASSPLASTDTQYF
-	TRBV25-1	TRBJ2-7	-	TGTGCCAGCAGTGAAGGCCCGGGCAGGGCGTCCTACGAGCAGTACTTC	CASSEGPGRASYEQYF
-	TRBV2	TRBJ2-6	-	TGTGCCAGCAGTGTGCAATGGGTCTCCTACTCTGGGGCCAACGTCCTGACTTTC	CASSVQWVSYSGANVLTF
TRBD1	TRBV7-2	TRBJ2-3	-	TGTGCCAGCAGCTTAGCGCGTACAGGGGGCACAGATACGCAGTATTTT	CASSLARTGGTDTQYF
TRBD2	TRBV7-2	TRBJ2-3	few	TGTGCCAGCAGCCCCGGACTAGCGGGAGCACGCACAGATACGCAGTATTTT	CASSPGLAGARTDTQYF
-	TRBV18	TRBJ2-7	-	TGTGCCAGCTCACCTCCTGCGGTAGCGCGGTACGAGCAGTACTTC	CASSPPAVARYEQYF
TRBD1	TRBV7-8	TRBJ2-2	few	TGTGCCAGCAGCTTAGACAGGGGTAGAACCGGGGAGCTGTTTTTT	CASSLDRGRTGELFF
-	TRBV7-2	TRBJ1-1	-	TGTGCCAGCAGCCCCAGGCCGGGGGGCGCGGGGAGTGGGACTGAAGCTTTCTTT	CASSPRPGGAGSGTEAFF
-	TRBV6-1	TRBJ2-1	-	TGTGCCAGCAGTGAAGCCTCAGGGGGGGGTTCCTACAATGAGCAGTTCTTC	CASSEASGGGSYNEQFF
-	TRBV6-5	TRBJ2-7	-	TGTGCCAGCAGTTACTCGAAGTTGCAGGCCTACGAGCAGTACTTC	CASSYSKLQAYEQYF
-	TRBV18	TRBJ1-2	-	TGTGCCAGCTCACCAGAAGCTGGCAGGCCCTATGGCTACACCTTC	CASSPEAGRPYGYTF
-	TRBV7-9	TRBJ2-5	-	TGTGCCAGCAGCCGTTCCGGGGGTGGGGAGACCCAGTACTTC	CASSRSGGGETQYF
-	TRBV5-8	TRBJ2-5	-	TGTGCCAGCAGCTTGGAGGGGGGACGCGAGACCCAGTACTTC	CASSLEGGRETQYF
TRBD1	TRBV2	TRBJ1-5	-	TGTGCCAGCAAGTCGACAGGGGCGACGGGACAGCCCCAGCATTTT	CASKSTGATGQPQHF
-	TRBV9	TRBJ2-1	-	TGTGCCAGCAGCGTAGGACACAGCTCCTACAATGAGCAGTTCTTC	CASSVGHSSYNEQFF
TRBD1	TRBV10-1	TRBJ2-1	-	TGCGCCAGCCAGGCCGGGACAGGGAACAATGAGCAGTTCTTC	CASQAGTGNNEQFF
-	TRBV5-1	TRBJ2-1	-	TGCGCCAGCAGCTTCGGAGGGCGCAGTTACAATGAGCAGTTCTTC	CASSFGGRSYNEQFF
-	TRBV30	TRBJ2-1	-	TGTGCCTGGAGCTTCGGATCTGAGCAGTTCTTC	CAWSFGSEQFF
-	TRBV6-5	TRBJ1-5	many	TGTGCCAGCAGTTATAAGGGGAACGGGCCCCAGCATTTT	CASSYKGNGPQHF
-	TRBV18	TRBJ2-5	-	TGTGCCAGCTCACGCCTGGGGGGTGCGATGGAGACCCAGTACTTC	CASSRLGGAMETQYF
TRBD1	TRBV11-2	TRBJ1-1	few	TGTGCCAGCAGTCAAGGGACAGTGAACACTGAAGCTTTCTTT	CASSQGTVNTEAFF
-	TRBV6-1	TRBJ2-3	-	TGTGCCAGCAAGGGAGGCGGAGGGACGCAGTATTTT	CASKGGGGTQYF
-	TRBV18	TRBJ1-1	few	TGTGCCAGCTCACCACCGGGGACCAACATGAACACTGAAGCTTTCTTT	CASSPPGTNMNTEAFF
TRBD2	TRBV19	TRBJ2-1	-	TGTGCCAGTAGTATCGTAGTAGCGGGGGGACTACAGTTCTTC	CASSIVVAGGLQFF
TRBD1	TRBV11-2	TRBJ1-1	-	TGTGCCAGCAGCGCCGACAGGGGTGGCACTGAAGCTTTCTTT	CASSADRGGTEAFF
-	TRBV5-4	TRBJ2-5	few	TGTGCCAGCAGTTCCCCTAGCGAGCGAGAGACCCAGTACTTC	CASSSPSERETQYF
TRBD1	TRBV30	TRBJ1-1	few	TGTGCCTGGAGGATAAGACAGGGGGCAGGCCTGGGCACTGAAGCTTTCTTT	CAWRIRQGAGLGTEAFF
TRBD2	TRBV27	TRBJ2-7	few	TGTGCCAGCAGTCCCGGACTAGCTTCCTACGAGCAGTACTTC	CASSPGLASYEQYF
-	TRBV28	TRBJ1-5	-	TGTGCCAGCAGTACACCGGGACGGAGCAATCAGCCCCAGCATTTT	CASSTPGRSNQPQHF
-	TRBV5-1	TRBJ2-2	-	TGCGCCAGCAGCCCGGACGGACACGCGAACACCGGGGAGCTGTTTTTT	CASSPDGHANTGELFF
-	TRBV6-1	TRBJ2-7	few	TGTGCCAGCAGGCCTCAGGGTGCGTACGAGCAGTACTTC	CASRPQGAYEQYF
-	TRBV19	TRBJ2-7	-	TGTGCCAGTAGTATGGAGCTAGAGGTCGGCGAGCAGTACTTC	CASSMELEVGEQYF
-	TRBV11-2	TRBJ2-1	few	TGTGCCAGCAGCCCCCGGCGAACATTGTCGGGCGGTGAGCAGTTCTTC	CASSPRRTLSGGEQFF
-	TRBV10-1	TRBJ1-3	-	TGCGCCAAGTCAGGCCGGTCTGGAAACACCATATATTTT	CAKSGRSGNTIYF
-	TRBV6-6	TRBJ1-4	once	TGTGCCAGCAGGGAGCCGGGGCTGCACGAAAAACTGTTTTTT	CASREPGLHEKLFF
-	TRBV5-1	TRBJ1-1	once	TGCGCCAGCAGTGATCCTGGGCGGGACACTGAAGCTTTCTTT	CASSDPGRDTEAFF
-	TRBV6-5	TRBJ1-1	-	TGTGCCAGCAGTTATTCCCTCGCAGGGATGAACACTGAAGCTTTCTTT	CASSYSLAGMNTEAFF
TRBD2	TRBV9	TRBJ2-2	-	TGTGCCAGCAGCGTAGGAGCGGGGGTAGGGGAGCTGTTTTTT	CASSVGAGVGELFF
TRBD1	TRBV7-6	TRBJ2-1	-	TGTGCCAGCAGCTTAGCCTACAGGGGGCGGAAGAATGAGCAGTTCTTC	CASSLAYRGRKNEQFF
-	TRBV28	TRBJ1-2	-	TGTGCCAGCAGTTTAACCCCAAACTATGGCTACACCTTC	CASSLTPNYGYTF
-	TRBV5-1	TRBJ2-1	-	TGCGCCAGCAGCCGCGTCGGAATCGTAGAGCAGTTCTTC	CASSRVGIVEQFF
-	TRBV6-6	TRBJ1-4	-	TGTGCCAGCAGTTCGGGGGCGGCCTTTAATGAAAAACTGTTTTTT	CASSSGAAFNEKLFF
-	TRBV30	TRBJ1-2	-	TGTGCCTGGAGAACAGCCGGGGGCCTAGGATACACCTTC	CAWRTAGGLGYTF
TRBD1	TRBV6-1	TRBJ1-3	-	TGTGCCAGCAGTGAAGGCGGGACAGGATCTGGAAACACCATATATTTT	CASSEGGTGSGNTIYF
TRBD1	TRBV30	TRBJ1-6	-	TGTGCCTCGACAGGGGAAGGCAATTCACCCCTCCACTTT	CASTGEGNSPLHF
-	TRBV30	TRBJ2-7	-	TGTGCCTGGAGTGCACGTACTAGAAGCGAGCAGTACTTC	CAWSARTRSEQYF
-	TRBV19	TRBJ1-2	-	TGTGCCAGTAGTATAATAGCTAACTATGGCTACACCTTC	CASSIIANYGYTF
TRBD1	TRBV6-5	TRBJ2-7	-	TGTGCCAGCAGTTACACCCGGGACAGTTACGAGCAGTACTTC	CASSYTRDSYEQYF
TRBD1	TRBV19	TRBJ2-7	-	TGTGCCAGTAGCTCATGGGCGACAGGGTCCTACGAGCAGTACTTC	CASSSWATGSYEQYF
TRBD2	TRBV19	TRBJ2-5	-	TGTGCCAGTAGCCTAGGACTAGCGGCAGAGACCCAGTACTTC	CASSLGLAAETQYF
-	TRBV19	TRBJ2-7	few	TGTGCCAGTAGTAGAGAAGCTACCTACGAGCAGTACTTC	CASSREATYEQYF
TRBD1	TRBV7-2	TRBJ1-2	-	TGTGCCAGCAGCCCATCGGGATGGACAGGGGCGGGTGGCTACACCTTC	CASSPSGWTGAGGYTF
TRBD1	TRBV5-4	TRBJ1-6	once	TGTGCCAGCAGCTCGGGGACCGGGACAGGGGGCCGAGCCCTCCACTTT	CASSSGTGTGGRALHF
-	TRBV10-2	TRBJ1-3	-	TGCGCCAGCAGGATAGAACAGGGAAACACCATATATTTT	CASRIEQGNTIYF